This T cell receptor (beta chain) was observed in a study of response to subunit inactivated influenza vaccine. Each CDR3 protein gets one entry after TCRdb re-called the RT-PCR reads with MiXCR. The repertoire holds about 540,000 distinct CDR3 sequences, with approximately 22% as singletons. The V and J ends lost 3 bases and 1 base respectively, with 28 bases between them. The CDR3 loop spans 20 amino acids. These records were also assigned to another study, of T cells expressing NK-cell markers. That publication notes: The authors generated TCR beta cDNA through 5'RACE template switching with UMIs. It was sorted CD3+CD56+NKG2C+, CD3+CD56+NKG2C- and CD3+CD56-NKG2C+ T cells that supplied the TCR beta repertoires. The eight sequenced donors comprised seven who were HCMV-seropositive and one who was seronegative. The dominant NKG2C+ clonotypes represented about 1.0-7.5% of CD8+ T cells in several donors. Whether the expanded NKG2C+ T cell clones recognized HCMV remained unclear.

The sample was CD4+ T cells sorted from PBMCs, taken approximately 12 days after vaccination. The chain combines TRBV23-1 with TRBJ2-7, with D perhaps matching TRBD1 or TRBD2 (7 bases each). TRBV23-1 is labeled an ORF, and its function is uncertain. The receptor's source is a middle-aged man who received an inactivated influenza vaccine. CDR3 in amino acids: CASSQYKQGTRGSWSYEQYF. Here the CDR3 DNA reads TGCGCCAGCAGTCAGTACAAACAGGGGACTCGCGGGAGCTGGTCCTACGAGCAGTACTTC.